This T cell receptor (beta chain) was obtained from a study of shared clonotypes between healthy human individuals (dated by TCRdb to about 2020). Background for the entire study: The cohort included three men and a couple of women between 18 and 49 years of age. For each donor, CD4 naive and CD4 memory were each run on three plates, CD8 naive on two plates, and CD8 memory on one plate. The study deeply sequenced blood TCR repertoires of several healthy adults to estimate repertoire size and the extent of clonotype sharing between individuals. To increase sequencing depth and limit assay-specific biases, TCR repertoire library preparation and sequencing were carried out by different laboratories using diverse techniques. Per donor, leukapheresis produced somewhere between about 0.94 and 10 billion PBMCs. Overall study outcomes, separate from this receptor: Estimated clonotype richness was generally larger for naive than for memory subsets. Pairwise subsampling indicated that sequencing depth was expected to affect the degree of clonotype sharing among donors. Rarefaction of sorted-subset datasets indicated incomplete sequencing despite the large sequencing depth. Compared with non-shared clonotypes, clonotypes shared by all four sorted-subset donors had higher generation probabilities. Approximately 4.8% of naive CD4, 3.5% of naive CD8, approximately 2.2% of memory CD4, and 0.35% to 0.4% of memory CD8 clonotypes were shared across four donors. Because the study included only a small number of donors, the genetic and exposure-history diversity represented was limited. Sampling was restricted to blood, and TCR repertoires in tissues likely differ from the TCR repertoires found in blood.

As regards this clone: Its antigen target is currently unknown. Base qualities were left out, and no much larger clone turns up one base away.

The donors were healthy, HIV-negative adults who had no recently reported acute infections or vaccinations. All donors were Caucasian adults living in Nashville, Tennessee, USA. CD4+ T cells were enriched by magnetic negative selection, after which naive cells were positively selected on CD45RA and the negative fraction was taken as the memory subset. Blood was obtained by leukapheresis, after which PBMCs were separated by Ficoll-Histopaque density gradient centrifugation and cryopreserved in liquid nitrogen vapor phase. Purity and quantity of every magnetically sorted T cell population were checked by analytical flow cytometry. Genomic DNA was isolated from every sorted fraction and measured by UV absorbance on a Nanodrop 2000c. Using the deep immunoSEQ assay, multiplex PCR amplified TCR CDR3 regions from genomic DNA. Extracted genomic DNA from each cell subset was spread evenly across all wells of several immunoSEQ 96-well plates, with each plate serving as a replicate. For sorted subsets, 150 to 250 ng genomic DNA, equal to 30,000 to 35,000 T cell genomes, was loaded into each replicate PCR. The purified libraries were quantified using a Qubit 3.0 fluorometer, sized with a Bioanalyzer 2100, and then quantified again using the KAPA Library Quantification kit. Every immunoSEQ 96-well plate was sequenced on a dedicated single-read 150-cycle Illumina NextSeq 550 flow cell. The published analysis was carried out like this. The immunoSEQ output contained only junctional sequences without quality scores, so filtering could not match that applied to full-length reads. Sequences were annotated with PyIR, a Python wrapper for IgBLAST v1.9, using IMGT germline references to assign V/J genes and CDR3. Any read was removed if the V/J assignment was weak (E-value above 1e-6), the CDR3 was missing, or the read contained stop codons, out-of-frame junctions, or ambiguous translated residues. V3J clonotypes were defined as sequences sharing the same inferred V gene, J gene, and CDR3 amino acid sequence. To compute the percentage overlap between repertoires, the number of shared unique clonotypes was divided by the size of the smaller repertoire. Richness of each repertoire was evaluated using RTK rarefaction, the Chao1 estimator, and Recon v2.1 estimates of unobserved clonotypes. For all TCRbeta clonotypes obtained by the gDNA method from four donors, generation probabilities were computed with OLGA. TCRdb's version of the immuneACCESS table is confined to in-frame rearrangements and falls short of the full clone set. An unresolved V gene accounts for under half of the shortfall where checked; the remainder is of unknown origin. V and J calls and clone size come straight from that table; D and trimming were deduced from the DNA. The table for this sample lists about 2.4 million clones; 80% to 95% of them were counted only once. Approximately 0.37% of the sample comes from the top ten.

The sample consisted of naive CD4+ T cells from PBMCs. The cell subset or site label corresponds to: CD45RA+ positively selected. The TCR originated in a man younger than 35 in good health. Some clones in this sample may be carry-over from other donors' samples.

The CDR3: CASSTPGHELFF. Read as DNA, the sequence is TGTGCCAGCAGTACCCCCGGGCATGAGCTGTTTTTT. The chain couples TRBV28 to TRBJ1-4; no D gene can be assigned with confidence. The V and J ends are trimmed by 5 bases and 14 bases, leaving 15 bases between them. From cysteine to phenylalanine, the CDR3 is 12 amino acids long. Of all the DNA, just the CDR3 is kept, 36 bases in frame from base 1. CDR1 and CDR2 are drawn from the germline V gene: MDHEN, SYDVKM. Joined to the reference TRBV28 and TRBJ1-4 proteins, this CDR3 gives the full variable domain: DVKVTQSSRYLVKRTGEKVFLECVQDMDHENMFWYRQDPGLGLRLIYFSYDVKMKEKGDIPEGYSVSREKKERFSLILESASTNQTSMYLCASSTPGHELFFGSGTQLSVL.